A single sample is the source of the 4 T cell receptor beta chains below, sequenced in a study of T-cell memory formation after mild COVID-19. TCRdb independently ran MiXCR on the 5' RACE reads; one entry per CDR3 protein. The sample has over 500,000 distinct CDR3 sequences; 17% are singletons. The sequenced sample consisted of PBMCs or a T cell subset sorted from them (not recorded which). Source of these receptors: an adult woman who had mild COVID-19 (a few samples of this study predate the infection). Cell type and time point are not known.

This clonotype appeared a few times. The chain has TRBV24-1 and TRBJ2-3, with TRBD2 matching 10 bases. Trimming at V came to 3 bases and at J to 3 bases, leaving 2 bases not matched to a gene. This CDR3 has 15 residues. Germline CDR1 is KGHDR and CDR2 is SFDVKD. The CDR3: CATSDRTSGTDTQYF. CDR3 nucleotide sequence: TGTGCCACCAGTGATCGGACTAGCGGTACAGATACGCAGTATTTT.

This chain connects TRBV12-3 or TRBV12-4 to TRBJ1-5; D is uncertain. The CDR3 length is 16 residues. V was clipped by 3 bases and J by 0 bases, with 12 bases between them. In DNA form, the CDR3 reads TGTGCCAGCAGTTTGAAAGGACTTAATAGCAATCAGCCCCAGCATTTT. Protein sequence: CASSLKGLNSNQPQHF.

Many counts were recorded for this clonotype. V and J are TRBV7-2 and TRBJ2-3, with D uncertain. This CDR3 is 14 amino acids long. Trimming took 3 bases from V and 6 from J, leaving 13 bases between them. CDR1 is SGHTA and CDR2 is FQGNSA in the germline V gene. CDR3 bases: TGTGCCAGCAGCTTGCCGACGAAATCCGATACGCAGTATTTT. Its protein product is CASSLPTKSDTQYF.

This clonotype was seen a handful of times. The chain uses TRBV4-3 and TRBJ2-7; 12 nucleotides align to TRBD2. Per germline, CDR1 LGHNA and CDR2 YSLEER. V shed 1 base and J 2 bases; nucleotides not matched to a gene: 12. CDR3 length: 19 residues. As DNA, the CDR3 is TGCGCCAGCAGCCAAGCCCTAGCGGGAGGGTTAGAGTTGCCCTACGAGCAGTACTTC. This codes for CASSQALAGGLELPYEQYF.